The table lists the clone carrying this T cell receptor beta chain with many counts. Orbital computed tomography and thyroid ultrasound, together with serum TRAb and thyroxine and clinical symptoms, were used for diagnoses. The data stem from a study of T cells in Graves' hyperthyroidism and ophthalmopathy. The V gene's germline CDR1 is MNHEY and CDR2 SVGAGI. J was trimmed by 4 bases and V by 7 bases; bases with no gene match: 12. The CDR3 spans 15 residues. Template material for amplifying TCR beta CDR3 regions consisted of RNA transcripts. The study used the HTBI primer set for a first-round RT-PCR of the TCR CDR3. TCRdb passed the multiplex PCR reads through MiXCR, listing each CDR3 protein once. The sample holds about 480,000 distinct CDR3 sequences, approximately 25% seen once.

Material for sequencing was blood. The TCR sequence derives from a woman under 40 with Graves' ophthalmopathy. The chain uses TRBV6-5 and TRBJ1-2, with 7 bases identical to TRBD1. The CDR3 nucleotides read TGTGCCAGCATTAGGACGACAGGGTCTCCCTATGGCTACACCTTC. Encoded protein: CASIRTTGSPYGYTF.